These 18 T cell receptor beta chains came from one sample sequenced in a study of blood T cell repertoires in COVID-19. Method: immunoSEQ multiplex PCR; TCRdb's copy keeps in-frame clones and lacks some. Altogether 60,000 to 80,000 clones are present, around 80% being singletons, with the ten largest covering roughly 13%. Source material: peripheral blood. The receptors derive from a man over 45 with COVID-19, enrolled during active disease.

The chain joins TRBV19 to TRBJ2-3, with 8 bases aligning to TRBD2. Germline trimming cut 11 bases from V and 2 bases from J; bases unmatched to any gene: 6. The CDR3 spans 13 residues. Germline V CDR1 and CDR2: LNHDA, SQIVND (reference sequence). In DNA, the CDR3 is TGTGCCGGGAGTAGCGGGGTCACAGATACGCAGTATTTT. It encodes CAGSSGVTDTQYF.

The chain recombines TRBV27 with TRBJ2-5; 8 positions agree with TRBD2. Per germline, CDR1 MNHEY and CDR2 SMNVEV (reference sequence). The CDR3 spans 16 residues. V lost 4 bases, J lost 5 bases, and 12 bases stayed unmatched. In DNA, the CDR3 is TGTGCCAGCAGTTCACTTACCGGGACTAGGGTTGAGACCCAGTACTTC. It yields the protein CASSSLTGTRVETQYF.

This clone was observed a few times. The chain joins TRBV11-2 to TRBJ2-7, with 7 bases aligning to TRBD1. V was clipped by 1 base and J by 3 bases; unmatched bases: 3. The CDR3 runs to 14 residues. CDR1 SGHAT and CDR2 FQNNGV come from the germline V gene. CDR3 coding DNA: TGTGCCAGCAGCTTAGTGTCAGGGGGCTACGAGCAGTACTTC. Its translation is CASSLVSGGYEQYF.

V is TRBV4-1 and J is TRBJ2-1; weak D call: TRBD1 (5 bases). This CDR3 has 15 residues. Germline assignment: CDR1 MGHRA and CDR2 YSYEKL. V gave up 1 base and J gave up 4 bases, with 11 bases separating them. DNA of the CDR3: TGCGCCAGCAGCCAAGTGTCAGGGTCATACAATGAGCAGTTCTTC. Residues: CASSQVSGSYNEQFF.

The chain is built from TRBV19 and TRBJ1-1; 9 bases map to TRBD1. V lost 3 bases to trimming and J lost 1 base; unmatched junction nucleotides: 6. The CDR3 extends over 16 amino acids. The germline V gene encodes CDR1 LNHDA and CDR2 SQIVND (reference sequence). The CDR3 here is CASSIRPDRGNTEAFF. In DNA form, the CDR3 reads TGTGCCAGTAGTATCCGCCCGGACAGGGGGAACACTGAAGCTTTCTTT.

This chain connects TRBV9 to TRBJ2-3; 7 nucleotides line up with TRBD2. After removal of 2 bases from V and 0 bases from J, the junction contained 0 bases not matched to a gene. Germline V CDR1 and CDR2: SGDLS, YYNGEE. CDR3 length: 14 residues. The CDR3 DNA reads as TGTGCCAGCAGCGTTAGCGGGAGCACAGATACGCAGTATTTT. Translated, it gives CASSVSGSTDTQYF. Looking up the rest from reference TRBV9 and TRBJ2-3 gives the full variable domain: DSGVTQTPKHLITATGQRVTLRCSPRSGDLSVYWYQQSLDQGLQFLIQYYNGEERAKGNILERFSAQQFPDLHSELNLSSLELGDSALYFCASSVSGSTDTQYFGPGTRLTVL.

V gene TRBV2 combines with J gene TRBJ1-1, with D perhaps TRBD1 (5 bases). Germline V gene sequence: CDR1 SNHLY, CDR2 FYNNEI. The CDR3 has 13 amino acids. Trimming took off 6 bases at V and 1 base at J, with 9 bases between the two ends. DNA for the CDR3: TGTGCCAGCAGGCGACAGACGAACACTGAAGCTTTCTTT. Protein product: CASRRQTNTEAFF.

This clone was observed a single time. The chain carries TRBV10-3 and TRBJ1-1; the match to TRBD1 covers 7 bases. Germline V CDR1 and CDR2: ENHRY, SYGVKD. The CDR3 spans 14 residues. The junction had 4 bases not matched to a gene; V was cut back by 6 bases and J by 0 bases. This CDR3 is CAIRGTEMNTEAFF. DNA for the CDR3: TGTGCCATCAGGGGGACAGAGATGAACACTGAAGCTTTCTTT.

This clone has only one observation. Other DNA variants within this sample encode the same CDR3. V usage is TRBV6-2 or TRBV6-3 and J usage is TRBJ2-7; 8 bases map to TRBD2. The J segment lost 0 bases and the V segment lost 5 bases, leaving 3 bases of the junction unmatched. Germline loops: CDR1 MNHEY, CDR2 SVGEGT. The CDR3 extends over 14 amino acids. CDR3 amino acids: CASSPGTSSYEQYF. The CDR3 DNA sequence: TGTGCCAGCAGTCCGGGGACTAGCTCCTACGAGCAGTACTTC.

The rearrangement joins TRBV19 to TRBJ1-1; TRBD1 matches at 9 bases. The CDR3 sequence is 14 residues long. V dropped 4 bases and J dropped 1; count of bases not matched to a gene: 1. Germline values: CDR1 LNHDA, CDR2 SQIVND (reference sequence). The CDR3 region is CASSRDRENTEAFF. DNA for the CDR3: TGTGCCAGTAGTAGGGACAGGGAGAACACTGAAGCTTTCTTT. The full variable domain, rest sourced from reference TRBV19 and TRBJ1-1, is DGGITQSPKYLFRKEGQNVTLSCEQNLNHDAMYWYRQDPGQGLRLIYYSQIVNDFQKGDIAEGYSVSREKKESFPLTVTSAQKNPTAFYLCASSRDRENTEAFFGQGTRLTVV.

The chain is built from TRBV6-6 and TRBJ2-2, with 8 nucleotides matching TRBD2. V shed 6 bases and J 6 bases; nucleotides not matched to a gene: 12. The CDR3 is 16 amino acids. Germline V gene data show CDR1 as MNHNY and CDR2 as SVGAGI (reference sequence). CDR3 sequence reads: CASRQRLANRAGELFF. As DNA, the CDR3 is TGTGCCAGCAGACAAAGACTAGCGAATCGGGCCGGGGAGCTGTTTTTT.

The chain couples TRBV4-3 to TRBJ1-5, with 8 bases fitting TRBD1. This CDR3 spans 14 amino acids. The V gene end was trimmed by 8 bases and the J gene end by 3 bases; junction bases not matched to a gene: 6. Germline V lookup: CDR1 LGHNA, CDR2 YSLEER. The CDR3 region is CASARGLVNQPQHF. In DNA form, the CDR3 reads TGCGCCAGCGCCAGGGGGCTCGTCAATCAGCCCCAGCATTTT.

The chain has TRBV19 and TRBJ1-1; the D gene is possibly TRBD1 (5 bases). Germline CDR1 is LNHDA and CDR2 is SQIVND (reference sequence). This CDR3 contains 13 residues. With 1 base removed from V and 7 bases from J, the gap between germline ends came to 10 bases. CDR3 sequence: CASSIVRGIEAFF. For the CDR3, the DNA is TGTGCCAGTAGTATAGTACGGGGGATTGAAGCTTTCTTT.

This chain joins TRBV3-1 (or the pseudogene TRBV3-2) and TRBJ2-3; TRBD2 aligns across 14 bases. Trimming cost V 5 bases and J 2 bases; bases outside gene matches: 6. CDR1 LGHDT and CDR2 YNNKEL come from the germline V gene (reference sequence). The CDR3 is made up of 17 amino acids. The CDR3, as DNA: TGTGCCAGCAGCTCCGGGACTAGCGGGAGATACACAGATACGCAGTATTTT. Translating it yields CASSSGTSGRYTDTQYF.

The chain has TRBV7-9 and TRBJ2-1; D unclear. The CDR3 totals 14 residues. Germline loops: CDR1 SEHNR, CDR2 FQNEAQ (reference sequence). V was shortened by 1 base and J by 3 bases, with 7 bases between the two germline ends. DNA of the CDR3: TGTGCCAGCAGCTTAGGTCCTAGCTACAATGAGCAGTTCTTC. Amino acids: CASSLGPSYNEQFF.

This rearrangement joins TRBV12-5 to TRBJ2-5; TRBD1 agrees at 7 bases. The CDR3 has 17 residues. Germline V gene lookup returns CDR1 LGHNT and CDR2 FRNRAP. J lost 4 bases, V lost 6 bases, and 17 bases had no gene match. CDR3 DNA: TGTGCTAGTGGGACAGGGAGAGGGATATGGCCTCGAGAGACCCAGTACTTC. Its protein product is CASGTGRGIWPRETQYF.

This clone was seen more than once but under ten times. CDR3 nucleotides: TGTGCCAGCAGTCGACAGGGCACTGAAGCTTTCTTT. Protein: CASSRQGTEAFF. The gene calls are TRBV6-2 or TRBV6-3 and TRBJ1-1; 7 bases match TRBD1. In germline, CDR1 is MNHEY, CDR2 SVGEGT. V shed 5 bases and J 4 bases; nucleotides not matched to a gene: 1. The CDR3 is made up of 12 amino acids.

V gene TRBV5-1 combines with J gene TRBJ2-7; D perhaps matches TRBD1 (7 bases). The CDR3 covers 14 residues. V was pared by 4 bases and J by 5 bases, with 16 bases between. CDR1 is SGHRS, CDR2 YFSETQ, per germline. The CDR3 region is CASSVNRGGNEQYF. In DNA form, the CDR3 reads TGCGCCAGCAGCGTTAACAGGGGAGGCAACGAGCAGTACTTC.